A selection of T cell receptor beta chains follows, all from one sample in a study of T-cell memory formation after mild COVID-19. Via MiXCR, TCRdb re-called the 5' RACE reads, giving one row per CDR3 protein. Of approximately 400,000 distinct CDR3 sequences listed, approximately 25% are singletons. The sample consisted of PBMCs or a T cell subset sorted from them (not recorded which). The source of these receptors is an adult woman who had mild COVID-19 (a few samples of this study predate the infection). Cell type and time point are not known. The CDR3 runs from the conserved cysteine through the conserved F or W. D genes are given only for firm matches. Only some rows state a clone size, as once, few, many or a class for expanded clones.

v_call: TRBV6-2/TRBV6-3
j_call: TRBJ2-2
clone_size: few
d_call: .
cdr3_nt: TGTGCCAGCAGTTACTCGTATGTGGGGCCCCTCAACACCGGGGAGCTGTTTTTT
cdr3_aa: CASSYSYVGPLNTGELFF

v_call: TRBV7-2
j_call: TRBJ1-3
clone_size: few
d_call: TRBD1
cdr3_nt: TGTGCCAGCAGCTTCCGGACAGGTTCGGGAAACACCATATATTTT
cdr3_aa: CASSFRTGSGNTIYF

v_call: TRBV30
j_call: TRBJ2-7
clone_size: .
d_call: .
cdr3_nt: TGTGCCTGGAGTGTAGGGGGGAGAAAACAGTACTTC
cdr3_aa: CAWSVGGRKQYF

v_call: TRBV19
j_call: TRBJ2-7
clone_size: few
d_call: .
cdr3_nt: TGTGCCAGTAGTATCGGGGGCGAGCAGTACTTC
cdr3_aa: CASSIGGEQYF

v_call: TRBV7-6
j_call: TRBJ2-7
clone_size: many
d_call: .
cdr3_nt: TGTGCCAGCAGCCAGGGACTTCTCTCCTACGAGCAGTACTTC
cdr3_aa: CASSQGLLSYEQYF

v_call: TRBV3-1
j_call: TRBJ1-3
clone_size: .
d_call: .
cdr3_nt: TGTGCCAGCAGCCAAGAGTATCGAGGAAACACCATATATTTT
cdr3_aa: CASSQEYRGNTIYF

v_call: TRBV6-1
j_call: TRBJ1-2
clone_size: .
d_call: .
cdr3_nt: TGTGCCAGCAGTGAAGCGTGGGAGGGTAACTATGGCTACACCTTC
cdr3_aa: CASSEAWEGNYGYTF

v_call: TRBV29-1
j_call: TRBJ2-7
clone_size: .
d_call: TRBD1
cdr3_nt: TGCAGCGCATCCGGGACAGGGAAATACGAGCAGTACTTC
cdr3_aa: CSASGTGKYEQYF

v_call: TRBV4-3
j_call: TRBJ2-3
clone_size: few
d_call: .
cdr3_nt: TGCGCCAGCAGCCAAGGCAGGAGGCCCACAGATACGCAGTATTTT
cdr3_aa: CASSQGRRPTDTQYF

v_call: TRBV11-2
j_call: TRBJ2-1
clone_size: few
d_call: .
cdr3_nt: TGTGCCAGCAGCCCGTATCAGGGGCACAATGAGCAGTTCTTC
cdr3_aa: CASSPYQGHNEQFF

v_call: TRBV12-3/TRBV12-4
j_call: TRBJ2-5
clone_size: .
d_call: .
cdr3_nt: TGTGCCAGCAGTTCCGTGCCGACTAGAGAGGCTCAAGAGACCCAGTACTTC
cdr3_aa: CASSSVPTREAQETQYF

v_call: TRBV12-3/TRBV12-4
j_call: TRBJ2-1
clone_size: few
d_call: TRBD2
cdr3_nt: TGTGCCAGCAGTTTTTCCCCTCGGGGGGGTGAGCAGTTCTTC
cdr3_aa: CASSFSPRGGEQFF

v_call: TRBV20-1
j_call: TRBJ2-5
clone_size: few
d_call: .
cdr3_nt: TGCAGTGCCCTGAGGGGGAGAGAGACCCAGTACTTC
cdr3_aa: CSALRGRETQYF

v_call: TRBV10-3
j_call: TRBJ2-5
clone_size: .
d_call: .
cdr3_nt: TGTGCCATCAGTGAGTCGTGGGTACGGAAAGAGACCCAGTACTTC
cdr3_aa: CAISESWVRKETQYF

v_call: TRBV7-9
j_call: TRBJ1-4
clone_size: .
d_call: TRBD1
cdr3_nt: TGTGCCAGCAGCCTCACAGGGGGCTTCGGTGAAAAACTGTTTTTT
cdr3_aa: CASSLTGGFGEKLFF

v_call: TRBV2
j_call: TRBJ1-2
clone_size: .
d_call: .
cdr3_nt: TGTGCCAGCAGTGAACGGGAAGACTATGGCTACACCTTC
cdr3_aa: CASSEREDYGYTF

v_call: TRBV12-3/TRBV12-4
j_call: TRBJ1-6
clone_size: .
d_call: TRBD1
cdr3_nt: TGTGCCAGCAGTTTGGGGGACAGGGGGCCAACCGTTATTTCACCCCTCCACTTT
cdr3_aa: CASSLGDRGPTVISPLHF

v_call: TRBV20-1
j_call: TRBJ2-5
clone_size: few
d_call: .
cdr3_nt: TGCAGTGCTAGAGATTTGGCGCCGGGGGCCCAGTACTTC
cdr3_aa: CSARDLAPGAQYF

v_call: TRBV25-1
j_call: TRBJ2-2
clone_size: few
d_call: .
cdr3_nt: TGTGCCAGCAGTGACTACACCGGGGAGCTGTTTTTT
cdr3_aa: CASSDYTGELFF

v_call: TRBV7-2
j_call: TRBJ1-6
clone_size: .
d_call: TRBD1
cdr3_nt: TGTGCCAGCAGCATCAGGGGGCGAGGAGGTTCACCCCTCCACTTT
cdr3_aa: CASSIRGRGGSPLHF

v_call: TRBV10-3
j_call: TRBJ2-5
clone_size: .
d_call: .
cdr3_nt: TGTGCCATCAGTGAGGGGGGTTCAAGAACCTTTCGAGAGACCCAGTACTTC
cdr3_aa: CAISEGGSRTFRETQYF

v_call: TRBV24-1
j_call: TRBJ2-2
clone_size: .
d_call: .
cdr3_nt: TGTGCCACCAGTGATGTGGGGGGGGGCCGTTCGGAGCTGTTTTTT
cdr3_aa: CATSDVGGGRSELFF

v_call: TRBV6-6
j_call: TRBJ2-2
clone_size: .
d_call: .
cdr3_nt: TGTGCCAGCACCCACTCCGGGGAGCTGTTTTTT
cdr3_aa: CASTHSGELFF

v_call: TRBV5-5
j_call: TRBJ2-3
clone_size: few
d_call: .
cdr3_nt: TGTGCCAGCAGCTCGTGGCAGGGAACTAGCACAGATACGCAGTATTTT
cdr3_aa: CASSSWQGTSTDTQYF

v_call: TRBV12-3/TRBV12-4
j_call: TRBJ2-1
clone_size: .
d_call: TRBD2
cdr3_nt: TGTGCCAGCAGTCCAGTGGGGGGGGTCAGCTATGAGCAGTTCTTC
cdr3_aa: CASSPVGGVSYEQFF

v_call: TRBV10-2
j_call: TRBJ2-5
clone_size: few
d_call: TRBD2
cdr3_nt: TGCGCCAGCAGTTGGAGCGGGGGTCGAGAGACCCAGTACTTC
cdr3_aa: CASSWSGGRETQYF

v_call: TRBV15
j_call: TRBJ2-7
clone_size: many
d_call: .
cdr3_nt: TGTGCCACCAGCATCGGAAGTCCTTACGAGCAGTACTTC
cdr3_aa: CATSIGSPYEQYF

v_call: TRBV6-6
j_call: TRBJ2-3
clone_size: .
d_call: TRBD2
cdr3_nt: TGTGCCAGCAGTTACTCATGGACTAGCGGAGTCGAAACAGATACGCAGTATTTT
cdr3_aa: CASSYSWTSGVETDTQYF

v_call: TRBV24-1
j_call: TRBJ2-1
clone_size: .
d_call: .
cdr3_nt: TGTGCCACCAGTGATGGAGGCCCGGGCAATGAGCAGTTCTTC
cdr3_aa: CATSDGGPGNEQFF

v_call: TRBV5-5
j_call: TRBJ1-1
clone_size: .
d_call: .
cdr3_nt: TGTGCCAGCAGCGCCCGGACGGCGAACACTGAAGCTTTCTTT
cdr3_aa: CASSARTANTEAFF

v_call: TRBV20-1
j_call: TRBJ2-6
clone_size: few
d_call: .
cdr3_nt: TGCAGTGCGAGCTCTGGGGCCAACGTCCTGACTTTC
cdr3_aa: CSASSGANVLTF

v_call: TRBV7-9
j_call: TRBJ1-2
clone_size: once
d_call: .
cdr3_nt: TGTGCCAGCACGACCAACCCAGGGACGGCGGGCTATGGCTACACCTTC
cdr3_aa: CASTTNPGTAGYGYTF

v_call: TRBV5-1
j_call: TRBJ1-1
clone_size: .
d_call: .
cdr3_nt: TGCGCCAGCAGCGCCGGGACACTGAACACTGAAGCTTTCTTT
cdr3_aa: CASSAGTLNTEAFF

v_call: TRBV2
j_call: TRBJ1-6
clone_size: few
d_call: .
cdr3_nt: TGTGCCAGCAGTGGTGAAGAATCGTCACCCCTCCACTTT
cdr3_aa: CASSGEESSPLHF

v_call: TRBV20-1
j_call: TRBJ2-5
clone_size: .
d_call: TRBD2
cdr3_nt: TGCAGTGCTCTCGAGACTAGCGGGGCCCAAGAGACCCAGTACTTC
cdr3_aa: CSALETSGAQETQYF

v_call: TRBV11-2
j_call: TRBJ2-4
clone_size: .
d_call: TRBD2
cdr3_nt: TGTGCCAGCACCTGGACTAGCGGGAGTAATAGAAACATTCAGTACTTC
cdr3_aa: CASTWTSGSNRNIQYF

v_call: TRBV7-2
j_call: TRBJ1-5
clone_size: once
d_call: .
cdr3_nt: TGTGCCAGCAGCTTAGGAGTGGGTAGTCAGCCCCAGCATTTT
cdr3_aa: CASSLGVGSQPQHF

v_call: TRBV5-1
j_call: TRBJ2-1
clone_size: few
d_call: TRBD1
cdr3_nt: TGCGCCAGCAGCTTGGCGTATTGGCCGACGGACAGGACGAACAATGAGCAGTTCTTC
cdr3_aa: CASSLAYWPTDRTNNEQFF

v_call: TRBV14
j_call: TRBJ1-1
clone_size: few
d_call: .
cdr3_nt: TGTGCCAGCAGCCCCTTCCTTGAAGCTTTCTTT
cdr3_aa: CASSPFLEAFF

v_call: TRBV18
j_call: TRBJ2-7
clone_size: few
d_call: TRBD1
cdr3_nt: TGTGCCAGCTCACCCTCCATGGGACAGGCCTCCTACGAGCAGTACTTC
cdr3_aa: CASSPSMGQASYEQYF

v_call: TRBV20-1
j_call: TRBJ2-3
clone_size: .
d_call: .
cdr3_nt: TGCAGTGCTACCGCCCGGTATGGGACAGATACGCAGTATTTT
cdr3_aa: CSATARYGTDTQYF

v_call: TRBV12-3/TRBV12-4
j_call: TRBJ2-7
clone_size: .
d_call: TRBD1
cdr3_nt: TGTGCCAGCAGTTCCCCCTGGGGGACAGGGTCCTACGAGCAGTACTTC
cdr3_aa: CASSSPWGTGSYEQYF

v_call: TRBV20-1
j_call: TRBJ1-3
clone_size: .
d_call: .
cdr3_nt: TGCAGTGCTAGCCGTTCTACTGGAAACACCATATATTTT
cdr3_aa: CSASRSTGNTIYF

v_call: TRBV14
j_call: TRBJ2-1
clone_size: .
d_call: .
cdr3_nt: TGTGCCAGCAGCCGTGGCTTCTTCGGGACCTACAATGAGCAGTTCTTC
cdr3_aa: CASSRGFFGTYNEQFF

v_call: TRBV7-9
j_call: TRBJ1-2
clone_size: few
d_call: TRBD1
cdr3_nt: TGTGCCAGCAGCCGGATCGACAGGGGCCCGAGGGATGGCTACACCTTC
cdr3_aa: CASSRIDRGPRDGYTF